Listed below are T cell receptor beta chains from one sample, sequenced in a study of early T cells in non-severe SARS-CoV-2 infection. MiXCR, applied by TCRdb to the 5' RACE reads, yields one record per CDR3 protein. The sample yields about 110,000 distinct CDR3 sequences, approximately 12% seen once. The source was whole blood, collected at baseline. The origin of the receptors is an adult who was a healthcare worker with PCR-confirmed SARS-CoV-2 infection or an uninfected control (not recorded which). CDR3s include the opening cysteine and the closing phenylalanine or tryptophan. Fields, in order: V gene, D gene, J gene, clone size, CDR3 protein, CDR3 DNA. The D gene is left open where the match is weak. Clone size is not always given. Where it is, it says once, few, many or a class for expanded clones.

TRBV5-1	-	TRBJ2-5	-	CASSTGLLETQYF	TGCGCCAGCAGCACGGGACTGCTAGAGACCCAGTACTTC
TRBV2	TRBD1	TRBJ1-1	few	CASSRDRGFGAFF	TGTGCCAGCAGCCGGGACAGGGGATTTGGAGCTTTCTTT
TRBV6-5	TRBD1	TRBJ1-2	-	CASSYSGQGDYGYTF	TGTGCCAGCAGTTACTCCGGACAGGGGGACTATGGCTACACCTTC
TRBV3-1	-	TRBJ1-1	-	CASSHRGRLEAFF	TGTGCCAGCAGCCACCGGGGCAGACTCGAAGCTTTCTTT
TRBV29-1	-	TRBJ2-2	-	CSVSDRLLAGSCFF	-
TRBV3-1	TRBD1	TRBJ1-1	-	CASSQDLYRGLAEAFF	TGTGCCAGCAGCCAAGATCTATACAGGGGGCTCGCTGAAGCTTTCTTT
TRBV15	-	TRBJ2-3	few	CATSAPSTDTQYF	TGTGCCACCAGCGCTCCCTCTACTGATACGCAGTATTTT
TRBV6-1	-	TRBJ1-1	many	CATGGRMNTEAFF	TGTGCCACCGGAGGACGGATGAACACTGAAGCTTTCTTT
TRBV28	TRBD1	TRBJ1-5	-	CASSAPQGGQPQHF	TGTGCCAGCAGCGCGCCGCAGGGGGGACAGCCCCAGCATTTT
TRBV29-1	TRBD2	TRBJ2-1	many	CSVVFGLAEYNEQFF	TGCAGCGTTGTCTTCGGACTAGCGGAATACAATGAGCAGTTCTTC
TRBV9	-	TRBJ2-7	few	CASSVDPAAEQYF	TGTGCCAGCAGCGTGGACCCCGCCGCTGAGCAGTACTTC
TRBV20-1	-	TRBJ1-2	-	CSAPKPRGAGFNYGYTF	TGCAGTGCCCCGAAACCTCGAGGTGCCGGATTTAACTATGGCTACACCTTC
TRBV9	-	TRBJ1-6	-	CASSVKLQLVPLHF	TGTGCCAGCAGCGTCAAGCTACAGCTTGTCCCCCTCCACTTT
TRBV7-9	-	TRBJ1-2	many	CASSLGLSYGYTF	TGTGCCAGCAGCCTAGGATTATCATATGGCTACACCTTC
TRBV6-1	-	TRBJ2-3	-	CASSEALDLDTQYF	TGTGCCAGCAGTGAAGCTCTGGACTTAGATACGCAGTATTTT
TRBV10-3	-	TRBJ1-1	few	CAISEFTEEAFF	TGTGCCATCAGTGAGTTTACAGAAGAAGCTTTCTTT
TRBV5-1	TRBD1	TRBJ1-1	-	CASSTLGQGDRAFF	TGCGCCAGCAGCACCCTGGGACAGGGAGATAGAGCTTTCTTT
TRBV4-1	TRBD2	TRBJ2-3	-	CASSPTGTSDTTDTQYF	TGCGCCAGCAGCCCCACCGGGACTAGCGATACCACAGATACGCAGTATTTT
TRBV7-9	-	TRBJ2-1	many	CASKAGASSYNEQFF	TGTGCCAGTAAAGCCGGGGCCAGCTCCTACAATGAGCAGTTCTTC
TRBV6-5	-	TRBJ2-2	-	CASSYGANTGELFF	TGTGCCAGCAGTTACGGGGCGAACACCGGGGAGCTGTTTTTT
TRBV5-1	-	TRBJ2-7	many	CASSLLAGHEQYF	TGCGCCAGCAGCTTGTTGGCAGGGCACGAGCAGTACTTC
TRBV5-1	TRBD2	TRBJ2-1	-	CASSSGLAEVRNNEQFF	TGCGCCAGCAGCTCCGGACTAGCGGAGGTACGGAACAATGAGCAGTTCTTC
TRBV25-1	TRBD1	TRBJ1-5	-	CASSVTGVNQPQHF	TGTGCCAGCAGTGTTACAGGGGTCAATCAGCCCCAGCATTTT
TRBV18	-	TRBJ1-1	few	CASSPRGHMNTEAFF	TGTGCCAGCTCACCAAGGGGACACATGAACACTGAAGCTTTCTTT
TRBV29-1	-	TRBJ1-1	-	CSVEDSVTEAFF	TGCAGCGTTGAAGACAGCGTCACTGAAGCTTTCTTT
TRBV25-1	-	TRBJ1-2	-	CASSEQVYGYTF	TGTGCCAGCAGTGAACAGGTTTATGGCTACACCTTC
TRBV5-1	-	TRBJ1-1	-	CASTKAGANTEAFF	TGCGCCAGCACCAAGGCAGGGGCGAACACTGAAGCTTTCTTT
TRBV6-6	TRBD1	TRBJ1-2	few	CASSSADRGRSYGYTF	TGTGCCAGCAGTTCCGCGGACAGGGGAAGGAGCTATGGCTACACCTTC
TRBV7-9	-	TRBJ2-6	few	CASSLGQRGANVLTF	TGTGCCAGCAGCCTCGGACAGCGTGGGGCCAACGTCCTGACTTTC
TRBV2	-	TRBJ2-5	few	CASSVWGQETQYF	TGTGCCAGCAGTGTATGGGGGCAAGAGACCCAGTACTTC
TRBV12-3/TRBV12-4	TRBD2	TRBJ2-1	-	CASGDRLAGGMNEQFF	TGTGCCAGCGGGGATCGGCTGGCGGGGGGGATGAATGAGCAGTTCTTC
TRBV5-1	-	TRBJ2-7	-	CASSEGQLPEQYF	TGCGCCAGCAGCGAGGGCCAACTCCCCGAGCAGTACTTC
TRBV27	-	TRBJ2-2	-	CASSPRWGANTGELFF	TGTGCCAGCAGTCCCCGTTGGGGGGCGAACACCGGGGAGCTGTTTTTT
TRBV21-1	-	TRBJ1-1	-	CASSNRVLAGRLNTEAFF	TGTGCCAGCAGCAATAGGGTCTTGGCAGGCAGATTGAACACTGAAGCTTTCTTT
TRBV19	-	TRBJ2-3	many	CASTPTHTRAAADTQYF	TGCGCCAGTACCCCTACCCACACACGGGCGGCAGCAGATACGCAGTATTTT
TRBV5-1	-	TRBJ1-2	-	CASSEGANYGYTF	TGCGCCAGCAGCGAGGGAGCTAACTATGGCTACACCTTC
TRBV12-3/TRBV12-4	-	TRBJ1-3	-	CASSLRANSGNTIYF	TGTGCCAGCAGTTTAAGAGCAAACTCTGGAAACACCATATATTTT
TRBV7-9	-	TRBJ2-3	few	CASSRPAADTQYF	TGTGCCAGCAGCCGGCCCGCGGCAGATACGCAGTATTTT
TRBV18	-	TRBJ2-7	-	CASSKSEGLLYEQYF	TGTGCCAGCTCAAAATCAGAGGGACTCCTCTACGAGCAGTACTTT
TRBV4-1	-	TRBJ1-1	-	CASSQVLRTEAFF	TGCGCCAGCAGCCAAGTCCTCCGCACTGAAGCTTTCTTT
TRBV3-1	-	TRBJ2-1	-	CASSQGFGGNNEQFF	TGTGCCAGCAGCCAAGGTTTCGGTGGTAACAATGAGCAGTTCTTC
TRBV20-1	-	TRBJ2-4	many	CSAGLGLAKNIQYF	TGCAGTGCTGGTCTTGGACTAGCCAAAAACATTCAGTACTTC